The entry below describes one T cell receptor (beta chain). This CDR3 has 16 residues. The ends were cut back, 2 bases at V and 0 bases at J, with 11 bases in the middle. From germline, CDR1 is SNHLY and CDR2 FYNNEI. Co-extracting RNA and DNA was done with roughly 17-33 mg of unsorted bulk tissue as input. Every tumor specimen contained over 75% viable tumor cells. The source of the sample is a study of tumor-infiltrating lymphocytes in primary liver carcinoma. Researchers generated TCR beta cDNA from 500 to 600 ng of total RNA, relying on a constant-region primer. What produced the TCR beta libraries was three nested multiplex PCR rounds using slightly modified ARM-PCR. The opening two PCR rounds, 10 cycles each, paired TRBV1-TRBV30 forward primers with a C-beta reverse primer. MiXCR, run by TCRdb on the multiplex PCR reads, gives a single entry per CDR3 protein. In the table there are 100,000 to 150,000 distinct CDR3 sequences, 64% of which are singletons.

What was sequenced was liver tumor tissue from sampling region 3. Subset here: tumor region T3, left-lateral pole. This rearrangement joins TRBV2 to TRBJ1-3, with unresolved D. The sequence was obtained from a woman aged 55 to 70 with primary liver carcinoma and hepatitis B virus infection. CDR3 DNA sequence: TGTGCCAGCAGTGAAAGTGGGCCGACCTCTGGAAACACCATATATTTT. Its protein product is CASSESGPTSGNTIYF.